The 29 T cell receptor beta chains given below trace back to one sample, sequenced in a study of cytomegalovirus exposure and HLA in healthy donors. With 60 Vbeta and 13 Jbeta primers, the PCR was carried out. TCRdb's table, derived via immunoSEQ multiplex PCR, lists solely in-frame clones and lacks some. The data show some 140,000 clones, roughly four fifths seen once. The specimen was PBMCs. These receptors were collected from a woman aged 45-65 years in good health and CMV-seropositive.

Note on this clone: A read error may account for a junction end that differs from germline. Other DNA sequences in the sample encode the same CDR3. The rearrangement joins TRBV4-1 to TRBJ1-1; D possibly corresponds to TRBD1 (5 bases). Germline values: CDR1 MGHRA, CDR2 YSYEKL. The CDR3 totals 16 residues. The DNA of the CDR3 is TGCGCCAGCAGCCACCAGACAGTCTCGATGAACACTGAAGCTTTCTTC. It yields the protein CASSHQTVSMNTEAFF.

This rearrangement joins TRBV7-2 to TRBJ2-1; 15 bases fit TRBD2. This CDR3 region has 16 residues. CDR1 and CDR2 from the germline V gene are SGHTA and FQGNSA. The J segment lost 9 bases and the V segment lost 4 bases, leaving 7 bases of the junction unmatched. CDR3 sequence (DNA): TGTGCCAGCAGCTCCGGACTAGCGGGGGGGGGCGCTGAGCAGTTCTTC. It codes for CASSSGLAGGGAEQFF.

J is TRBJ2-7 and V is TRBV7-2, with a possible D match to TRBD2 (6 bases). The V end was cut by 5 bases, the J end by 5 bases, with 19 bases between. The CDR3 spans 15 residues. The germline V gene encodes CDR1 SGHTA and CDR2 FQGNSA. CDR3 region: CASSLLGRGFDEQYF. The DNA for the CDR3 is TGTGCCAGCAGCCTCCTAGGGCGGGGTTTCGACGAGCAGTACTTC.

V is TRBV5-6 and J is TRBJ2-1; a weak D match, TRBD1 (6 bases). Trimming removed 3 bases from V and 0 bases from J, with 19 bases in between. CDR1 and CDR2 (germline): SGHDT, YYEEEE. This CDR3 contains 18 residues. This CDR3 reads CASSYYPRDMRSYNEQFF. In DNA form, the CDR3 reads TGTGCCAGCAGCTACTACCCCCGGGACATGCGCTCCTACAATGAGCAGTTCTTC.

The chain uses TRBV7-9 and TRBJ1-1; D is undetermined. The length of the CDR3 is 13 residues. The germline V gene encodes CDR1 SEHNR and CDR2 FQNEAQ (reference sequence). V lost 1 base, J lost 10 bases, and 13 bases lay in between. CDR3 residues: CASSLESPSGAFF. The CDR3 DNA follows: TGTGCCAGCAGCTTAGAGAGCCCCTCCGGAGCTTTCTTT.

This clone was seen a few times. CDR3 in DNA: TGTGCCATTAGGGGGACGGAGTACGAGCAGTACTTC. Translation gives CAIRGTEYEQYF. V gene TRBV10-3 combines with J gene TRBJ2-7; possible D gene TRBD1, 6 bases. Looked up from germline, CDR1 is ENHRY and CDR2 is SYGVKD. The CDR3 is 12 amino acids. V was clipped by 9 bases and J by 4 bases, with 13 bases between them.

This CDR3 reads CASSGRGGDYNEQFF. The CDR3 nucleotides read TGTGCCAGCAGTGGGCGGGGGGGTGACTACAATGAGCAGTTCTTC. The chain recombines TRBV9 with TRBJ2-1, with 9 bases aligning to TRBD2. The germline CDR1 and CDR2 sequences are SGDLS and YYNGEE. V gave up 5 bases and J gave up 3 bases; unmatched junction bases: 6. The length of the CDR3 is 15 residues.

This chain links TRBV5-1 with TRBJ2-7; the match to TRBD1 covers 8 bases. Per the germline V gene, CDR1 is SGHRS and CDR2 is YFSETQ. V lost 4 bases and J lost 2; bases outside the gene matches: 5. The length of the CDR3 is 14 residues. The CDR3 is CASSVTGVAYEQYF. The CDR3 bases are TGCGCCAGCAGCGTGACAGGGGTGGCCTACGAGCAGTACTTC.

This clone turned up a few times. The V call is TRBV18, the J call TRBJ2-5; the D gene is possibly TRBD1 (6 bases). The CDR3 contains 13 residues. V was pared by 5 bases and J by 4 bases, with 11 bases between. Looked up from germline, CDR1 is KGHSH and CDR2 is LQKENI. CDR3 protein: CASSELQGETQYF. The CDR3 nucleotides are TGTGCCAGCTCAGAGCTACAGGGAGAGACCCAGTACTTC.

The chain joins TRBV2 to TRBJ2-5; D is unclear. The J call could be wrong; TRBJ2-7 is a better fit for the DNA end. The CDR3 extends over 11 amino acids. Germline lookup yields CDR1 SNHLY and CDR2 FYNNEI. CDR3 sequence: CASRETNEQYF. The DNA for the CDR3 is TGTGCCAGCAGGGAAACGAACGAGCAGTACTTC.

V and J are TRBV28 and TRBJ1-4, with TRBD1 matching over 8 bases. The V gene's germline CDR1 is MDHEN and CDR2 SYDVKM. With V trimmed by 3 bases and J by 7 bases, 4 bases remained unmatched. This CDR3 has 14 residues. For the CDR3, the DNA is TGTGCCAGCAGTTTCCGGGACAGGCCTGAAAAACTGTTTTTT. It yields the protein CASSFRDRPEKLFF.

Note on this clone: In the same sample, other DNA sequences code for this CDR3. The chain recombines TRBV19 with TRBJ1-5; 9 positions match TRBD1. Germline V gene sequence: CDR1 LNHDA, CDR2 SQIVND (reference sequence). The CDR3 is 12 residues long. The trim removed 8 bases at V and 4 bases at J, leaving 0 bases unmatched. The CDR3 nucleotides read TGTGCCAGTGGACAGGGGAATCAGCCCCAGCATTTT. Protein sequence: CASGQGNQPQHF.

The chain has TRBV5-6 and TRBJ2-1; 10 nucleotides match TRBD1. Germline values: CDR1 SGHDT, CDR2 YYEEEE. CDR3 length: 15 residues. J lost 2 bases, V lost 5 bases, and 4 bases had no gene match. This CDR3 reads CASRGTGEPYNEQFF. The CDR3 coding sequence is TGTGCCAGCAGGGGGACAGGGGAACCCTACAATGAGCAGTTCTTC.

The chain recombines TRBV5-5 with TRBJ1-6; possibly TRBD1 for D (5 bases). Per germline, CDR1 SGHKS and CDR2 YYEKEE (reference sequence). The CDR3 covers 15 residues. V lost 0 bases and J lost 10, with 14 bases in between. CDR3 in amino acids: CASSLDPIGGSPLHF. CDR3 bases: TGTGCCAGCAGCTTGGACCCCATCGGGGGATCACCCCTCCACTTT.

The chain joins TRBV7-2 to TRBJ2-1; D perhaps matches TRBD2 (7 bases). V was trimmed by 3 bases and J by 6 bases, leaving 12 bases between them. CDR3 length: 14 residues. CDR1 and CDR2 from the germline V gene are SGHTA and FQGNSA. CDR3 DNA: TGTGCCAGCAGCTTCGGGGGAGGGGGCAATGAGCAGTTCTTC. This codes for CASSFGGGGNEQFF.

Of note for this clone: Other nucleotide sequences in the sample specify the same CDR3. The chain uses TRBV28 and TRBJ1-5, with a tentative D call TRBD1 (5 bases). The CDR3 runs 14 residues. Trimming took 3 bases from V and 3 from J, leaving 9 bases between them. Germline V gene data show CDR1 as MDHEN and CDR2 as SYDVKM. DNA of the CDR3: TGTGCCAGCAGTTTGGGGCAGGACAATCAGCCCCAGCATTTT. Translation gives CASSLGQDNQPQHF.

The V call is TRBV30, the J call TRBJ1-4; 7 nucleotides line up with TRBD1. J was trimmed by 3 bases and V by 6 bases; bases with no gene match: 4. Looked up from germline, CDR1 is GTSNPN and CDR2 is SVGIG (reference sequence). The CDR3 has 13 residues. The CDR3 reads CACRTGPNEKLFF. The DNA of the CDR3 is TGTGCCTGTAGGACAGGTCCTAATGAAAAACTGTTTTTT.

The genes are TRBV4-1 and TRBJ2-4; TRBD1 matches at 7 bases. After removal of 1 base from V and 8 bases from J, the junction contained 8 bases not matched to a gene. CDR3 length equals 15 residues. In germline, CDR1 is MGHRA, CDR2 YSYEKL. This chain's CDR3 is CASSQATRGTDIQYF. For the CDR3, the DNA is TGCGCCAGCAGCCAAGCAACTAGGGGGACAGACATTCAGTACTTC.

The CDR3: CASSVGTTSYNEQFF. The CDR3 DNA follows: TGTGCCAGCAGCGTAGGGACTACCTCCTACAATGAGCAGTTCTTC. The chain joins TRBV9 to TRBJ2-1; TRBD2 is a possible D gene (6 bases). V was cut by 0 bases and J by 0 bases, with 7 bases left in between. CDR1 SGDLS and CDR2 YYNGEE come from the germline V gene. This CDR3 is 15 amino acids long. Full variable domain (outside the CDR3, taken from reference TRBV9 and TRBJ2-1): DSGVTQTPKHLITATGQRVTLRCSPRSGDLSVYWYQQSLDQGLQFLIQYYNGEERAKGNILERFSAQQFPDLHSELNLSSLELGDSALYFCASSVGTTSYNEQFFGPGTRLTVL.

The CDR3 is CASSTTGTAGGYTF. The CDR3 coding sequence is TGTGCCAGCTCAACAACCGGGACAGCCGGGGGCTACACCTTC. This sequence joins TRBV18 and TRBJ1-2; 7 positions agree with TRBD1. CDR3 size: 14 residues. Germline CDR1 is KGHSH and CDR2 is LQKENI. The J segment lost 8 bases and the V segment lost 5 bases, leaving 11 bases of the junction unmatched. Looking up the rest from reference TRBV18 and TRBJ1-2 gives the full variable domain: NAGVMQNPRHLVRRRGQEARLRCSPMKGHSHVYWYRQLPEEGLKFMVYLQKENIIDESGMPKERFSAEFPKEGPSILRIQQVVRGDSAAYFCASSTTGTAGGYTFGSGTRLTVV.

The chain combines TRBV18 with TRBJ1-4, with D possibly being TRBD1 (6 bases). Germline loops: CDR1 KGHSH, CDR2 LQKENI. Trimming pared 3 bases from V and 8 bases from J, leaving 10 bases between. The CDR3 is made up of 13 amino acids. The chain's CDR3 is CASSPRQGEKLFF. CDR3 in DNA: TGTGCCAGCTCACCGCGCCAGGGGGAAAAACTGTTTTTT.

This chain connects TRBV6-1 to TRBJ2-1, with D unresolved. Germline-derived CDR1 and CDR2 are MNHNS and SASEGT. There are 15 residues in the CDR3. Trimming cost V 3 bases and J 0 bases, with 9 bases left between them. The CDR3 spells CASSETFTSYNEQFF. CDR3 nucleotides: TGTGCCAGCAGTGAGACTTTTACCTCCTACAATGAGCAGTTCTTC.

The CDR3 DNA reads as TGTGCCACCAGCAGAGATCGGAGCGGCTACACCTTC. Translation gives CATSRDRSGYTF. The chain joins TRBV15 to TRBJ1-2; no definite D call. Germline CDR1 LNHNV, CDR2 YYDKDF (reference sequence). The length of the CDR3 is 12 residues. Trimming stripped 0 bases from V and 8 bases from J, with 7 bases between.

The CDR3 coding sequence is TGTGCCAGCAGCTTTAGCGGGGGAGAGACCTACGAGCAGTACTTC. Amino acid sequence: CASSFSGGETYEQYF. The chain is built from TRBV11-3 and TRBJ2-5, with 9 bases fitting TRBD2. The J call may not be correct, given that the DNA end is closer to TRBJ2-7. The CDR3 is 15 residues long. Per germline, CDR1 SGHNT and CDR2 YENEEA.

The CDR3 DNA is TGTGCCAGTAGTATAGTCGGGACAGGGGCCTACGAGCAGTACTTC. This gives the protein CASSIVGTGAYEQYF. J is TRBJ2-7 and V is TRBV19; 10 positions match TRBD1. The CDR3 is made up of 15 amino acids. V lost 1 base to trimming and J lost 2 bases; unmatched junction nucleotides: 2. Germline CDR1 reads LNHDA; CDR2 reads SQIVND (reference sequence). The full variable domain, rest sourced from reference TRBV19 and TRBJ2-7, is DGGITQSPKYLFRKEGQNVTLSCEQNLNHDAMYWYRQDPGQGLRLIYYSQIVNDFQKGDIAEGYSVSREKKESFPLTVTSAQKNPTAFYLCASSIVGTGAYEQYFGPGTRLTVT.

The sample holds a few counts of this clone. The rearrangement joins TRBV5-1 to TRBJ2-5; perhaps TRBD2 as D (5 bases). The CDR3 contains 14 residues. The germline V and J ends were trimmed by 0 bases and 5 bases, with 11 bases remaining between them. Germline loops: CDR1 SGHRS, CDR2 YFSETQ. The CDR3 protein is CASSLGLASETQYF. The DNA of the CDR3 is TGCGCCAGCAGCTTGGGTCTAGCTTCCGAGACCCAGTACTTC.

The chain has TRBV28 and TRBJ1-2; D possibly corresponds to TRBD1 (6 bases). Germline lookup yields CDR1 MDHEN and CDR2 SYDVKM. V shed 8 bases and J shed 3 bases, with 28 bases lying between them. The CDR3 extends over 18 amino acids. CDR3 sequence (DNA): TGTGCCAGCGGGTTGGGTGGCAGGGGATTAGGTGTTGACTATGGCTACACCTTC. Protein product: CASGLGGRGLGVDYGYTF.

This chain links TRBV5-4 with TRBJ1-2; 8 bases agree with TRBD1. The CDR3 has 14 amino acids. Germline values: CDR1 SGHNT, CDR2 YYREEE (reference sequence). With V trimmed by 4 bases and J by 3 bases, 5 bases remained unmatched. This CDR3 is CASSGGTGYYGYTF. CDR3 sequence (DNA): TGTGCCAGCAGCGGAGGGACAGGCTACTATGGCTACACCTTC.

This chain connects TRBV27 to TRBJ2-7, with D perhaps TRBD1 (6 bases). V lost 9 bases and J lost 7, with 16 bases in between. Germline V gene sequence: CDR1 MNHEY, CDR2 SMNVEV (reference sequence). This CDR3 is 12 amino acids long. The CDR3 DNA reads TGTGCCAGTTCTTTTACAGGGTTTGAGCAGTACTTC. Amino acids: CASSFTGFEQYF.